The 17 T cell receptor beta chains given below trace back to one sample, sequenced in a study of vaccination effects on CD4 cells after COVID-19. Antigen-specific CD4+ T cells expanded by the ViraFEST assay with viral peptide pools were then sequenced. Cultured cells yielded isolated CD4+ T cells after 10 days. Vaccine administered to participants consisted of two doses of either BNT162b2 or mRNA-1273. Using immunoSEQ multiplex PCR, the repertoire was profiled, and TCRdb retains in-frame clones only, with some absent. There are around 26,000 clones in the sample; about 70% occur only once, and over 8% lies in the top ten. No antigen is known for these receptors. The material sequenced was CD4+ T cells from PBMCs cultured with SARS-CoV-2 spike peptides, taken after COVID-19 vaccination. Receptor source: a human donor who received a COVID-19 vaccine.

The chain employs TRBV19 and TRBJ2-3; 9 bases map to TRBD1. The CDR3 loop spans 14 amino acids. Germline-derived CDR1 and CDR2 are LNHDA and SQIVND (reference sequence). The trim removed 7 bases at V and 6 bases at J, leaving 8 bases unmatched. The CDR3 DNA follows: TGTGCCAGTATCGGGGGACAGGGCTTGGATACGCAGTATTTT. Its translation is CASIGGQGLDTQYF.

This clone was seen only a few times. This chain joins TRBV10-1 and TRBJ2-2; TRBD1 matches 7 bases. J lost 5 bases, V lost 3 bases, and 9 bases had no gene match. Germline V CDR1 and CDR2: WNHNN, SYGVQD (reference sequence). The CDR3 consists of 16 residues. The CDR3 DNA is TGCGCCAGCAGTGAATGGTTGGCAGGGGGAACCGGGGAGCTGTTTTTT. Translating gives CASSEWLAGGTGELFF.

This clone was observed once. This sequence joins TRBV10-3 and TRBJ2-1; weak D call: TRBD2 (6 bases). Looked up from germline, CDR1 is ENHRY and CDR2 is SYGVKD. CDR3 length equals 16 residues. With 4 bases removed from V and 6 bases from J, the gap between germline ends came to 19 bases. CDR3: CAISGTWWEDPNEQFF. The CDR3 DNA sequence: TGTGCCATCAGTGGCACGTGGTGGGAGGACCCCAATGAGCAGTTCTTC.

This clone was observed a single time. The rearrangement uses TRBV6-5 and TRBJ1-1, with 7 bases lining up with TRBD1. The CDR3 extends over 14 amino acids. Per the germline V gene, CDR1 is MNHEY and CDR2 is SVGAGI. V dropped 2 bases and J dropped 2; count of bases not matched to a gene: 2. The CDR3: CASSYGTANTEAFF. As DNA, the CDR3 is TGTGCCAGCAGTTACGGGACAGCTAACACTGAAGCTTTCTTT.

The V and J genes are TRBV18 and TRBJ1-5, with TRBD1 identical over 10 bases. This CDR3 has 18 residues. With V trimmed by 2 bases and J by 0 bases, 7 bases remained unmatched. The germline V gene has CDR1 KGHSH and CDR2 LQKENI. CDR3 in DNA: TGTGCCAGCTCACCAGTCGGGACAGGGGCGTATAGCAATCAGCCCCAGCATTTT. Translating it yields CASSPVGTGAYSNQPQHF.

V is TRBV2 and J is TRBJ1-4; 8 bases align to TRBD1. V lost 6 bases and J lost 0; bases outside the gene matches: 3. The CDR3 consists of 15 residues. CDR1 and CDR2 from the germline V gene are SNHLY and FYNNEI. Here the CDR3 DNA reads TGTGCCAGCAGCGGACAGGGTACAACTAATGAAAAACTGTTTTTT. Its protein is CASSGQGTTNEKLFF.

About this clone itself: The sample contains more than one DNA sequence encoding this CDR3. This chain connects TRBV4-2 to TRBJ1-5; 9 positions agree with TRBD1. The CDR3 contains 15 residues. The germline CDR1 and CDR2 sequences are LGHNA and YNFKEQ. J lost 7 bases, V lost 0 bases, and 4 bases had no gene match. CDR3 residues: CASSQETGGGQPQHF. CDR3 bases: TGTGCCAGCAGCCAAGAGACAGGGGGTGGACAGCCCCAGCATTTT.

The gene calls are TRBV7-8 and TRBJ1-2; 7 bases align to TRBD1. Germline CDR1 SGHVS, CDR2 FQNEAQ. The CDR3 spans 17 residues. With V trimmed by 1 base and J by 6 bases, 14 bases remained unmatched. The CDR3 spells CASSLGRQGSREDGYTF. CDR3 nucleotides: TGTGCCAGCAGCTTAGGGCGACAGGGAAGTCGAGAAGATGGCTACACCTTC.

This chain joins TRBV6-5 and TRBJ1-2, with TRBD1 as a possible D gene (6 bases). Germline V gives CDR1 MNHEY, CDR2 SVGAGI. V gave up 1 base and J gave up 7 bases, with 13 bases separating them. The CDR3 is 14 residues long. CDR3 DNA sequence: TGTGCCAGCAGTTACTTGGACAGATATGGTGGCTACACCTTC. It codes for CASSYLDRYGGYTF.

J is TRBJ2-7 and V is TRBV6-1; 9 nucleotides line up with TRBD1. Germline lookup yields CDR1 MNHNS and CDR2 SASEGT. This CDR3 has 15 residues. V shed 2 bases, J shed 3 bases, and the junction held 5 bases outside the gene matches. DNA of the CDR3: TGTGCCAGCAGTGAATGGACAGGGGCTATCTACGAGCAGTACTTC. Protein: CASSEWTGAIYEQYF.

This clone was observed a handful of times. The chain carries TRBV6-1 and TRBJ2-5, with unresolved D. Germline V CDR1 and CDR2: MNHNS, SASEGT. This CDR3 contains 13 residues. V shed 2 bases and J shed 5 bases, with 9 bases lying between them. CDR3 in DNA: TGTGCCAGCAGTGAAAGTTACGTGGAGACCCAGTACTTC. This sequence encodes CASSESYVETQYF.

This rearrangement joins TRBV29-1 to TRBJ2-1, with 10 bases lining up with TRBD2. Germline V CDR1 and CDR2: SQVTM, ANQGSEA. V was clipped by 6 bases and J by 7 bases; unmatched bases: 12. The CDR3 has 15 residues. CDR3 loop: CSVITSAGGSNEQFF. CDR3 in DNA: TGCAGCGTCATCACTTCAGCGGGAGGGTCAAATGAGCAGTTCTTC.

The rearrangement uses TRBV28 and TRBJ1-5; TRBD1 might be the D (5 bases). Germline-derived CDR1 and CDR2 are MDHEN and SYDVKM. The CDR3 runs 14 residues. The V end lost 4 bases, the J end lost 5 bases, and 12 bases lay between the germline ends. CDR3 in DNA: TGTGCCAGCAGTTATTATTTGGGGGATCAGCCCCAGCATTTT. This sequence encodes CASSYYLGDQPQHF. The full variable domain, rest sourced from reference TRBV28 and TRBJ1-5, is DVKVTQSSRYLVKRTGEKVFLECVQDMDHENMFWYRQDPGLGLRLIYFSYDVKMKEKGDIPEGYSVSREKKERFSLILESASTNQTSMYLCASSYYLGDQPQHFGDGTRLSIL.

The chain joins TRBV12-3 or TRBV12-4 to TRBJ2-7; D call uncertain. V lost 3 bases, J lost 6 bases, and 12 bases lay in between. CDR3 length: 13 amino acids. The CDR3, as DNA: TGTGCCAGCAGTTTGAGACGTATGGGCGAGCAGTACTTC. Translated: CASSLRRMGEQYF.

V is TRBV14 and J is TRBJ1-2; D remains unclear. CDR3 length: 14 amino acids. The V gene's germline CDR1 is SGHDN and CDR2 FVKESK. V lost 3 bases and J 2 bases, leaving 10 bases between the germline ends. The CDR3 DNA reads TGTGCCAGCAGCCAGAGGTCTTGGAACTATGGCTACACCTTC. It encodes CASSQRSWNYGYTF. Full variable domain (outside the CDR3, taken from reference TRBV14 and TRBJ1-2): EAGVTQFPSHSVIEKGQTVTLRCDPISGHDNLYWYRRVMGKEIKFLLHFVKESKQDESGMPNNRFLAERTGGTYSTLKVQPAELEDSGVYFCASSQRSWNYGYTFGSGTRLTVV.

V usage is TRBV5-1 and J usage is TRBJ2-7; TRBD2 matches at 7 bases. The CDR3 has 12 amino acids. The germline CDR1 and CDR2 sequences are SGHRS and YFSETQ. V trimming: 2 bases; J trimming: 11 bases; junction bases outside the gene matches: 7. The DNA of the CDR3 is TGCGCCAGCAGCTTTGAGGGAGGGTATAAGTACTTC. Protein product: CASSFEGGYKYF.

The rearrangement joins TRBV10-3 to TRBJ1-1; D is ambiguous. The CDR3 has 14 amino acids. V was shortened by 0 bases and J by 11 bases, with 16 bases between the two germline ends. The V gene's germline CDR1 is ENHRY and CDR2 SYGVKD. CDR3 amino acids: CAISESSGSPVAFF. The CDR3 nucleotides read TGTGCCATCAGTGAGTCGTCCGGGTCTCCTGTGGCTTTCTTT.